These T cell receptor beta chains were read from a single sample in a study of CD8 T cells in ankylosing spondylitis. TCRdb ran MiXCR on the 5' RACE reads and lists one entry per CDR3 protein. The table shows about 390,000 distinct CDR3 sequences, with approximately 20% occurring only once. Sequenced material: blood, either unsorted or a sorted T cell fraction (not recorded which). The origin of the receptors is a male donor with ankylosing spondylitis. CDR3s leave out the opening cysteine and the closing phenylalanine or tryptophan. Not all rows give a size; the values are once, few, many and, for expanded clones, a class.

J gene: TRBJ2-7
V gene: TRBV12-3/TRBV12-4
clone size: few
CDR3 protein: ASSNRGGTYEQY

J gene: TRBJ2-5
V gene: TRBV28
clone size: NA
CDR3 protein: ASKLGQEPGGTQY

J gene: TRBJ2-7
V gene: TRBV11-2
clone size: NA
CDR3 protein: AIWAPEGGQYTYEQY

J gene: TRBJ2-1
V gene: TRBV20-1
clone size: NA
CDR3 protein: SARDNRVTSRLWNEQF

J gene: TRBJ2-7
V gene: TRBV10-3
clone size: few
CDR3 protein: AIRGGQGTYEQY

J gene: TRBJ1-1
V gene: TRBV27
clone size: NA
CDR3 protein: ASSFWGALNTEAF

J gene: TRBJ2-3
V gene: TRBV15
clone size: NA
CDR3 protein: ATSRGQGADTQY

J gene: TRBJ2-7
V gene: TRBV29-1
clone size: few
CDR3 protein: SAEDRIIHEQY

J gene: TRBJ2-1
V gene: TRBV11-3
clone size: few
CDR3 protein: ASSFVGLADNEQF

J gene: TRBJ2-3
V gene: TRBV20-1
clone size: NA
CDR3 protein: SARVGSTDTDTQY

J gene: TRBJ2-7
V gene: TRBV5-6
clone size: few
CDR3 protein: ASSSDWSLEEQY

J gene: TRBJ2-5
V gene: TRBV12-3/TRBV12-4
clone size: NA
CDR3 protein: ASSFQAGDVETQY

J gene: TRBJ1-4
V gene: TRBV6-1
clone size: NA
CDR3 protein: ASSSEGGGSNEKLF

J gene: TRBJ1-1
V gene: TRBV20-1
clone size: few
CDR3 protein: SARGTGYSEAF

J gene: TRBJ2-7
V gene: TRBV6-1
clone size: NA
CDR3 protein: ASRQSLTGFDEQY

J gene: TRBJ1-5
V gene: TRBV5-1
clone size: few
CDR3 protein: ASSWNGGNQPQH

J gene: TRBJ2-1
V gene: TRBV6-5
clone size: few
CDR3 protein: ASRGQRDEQF

J gene: TRBJ2-1
V gene: TRBV18
clone size: NA
CDR3 protein: ASSPVGSSYNEQF

J gene: TRBJ2-5
V gene: TRBV12-3/TRBV12-4
clone size: few
CDR3 protein: ASRLSGGQETQY

J gene: TRBJ2-5
V gene: TRBV5-1
clone size: few
CDR3 protein: ASSLRVRTQETQY

J gene: TRBJ1-2
V gene: TRBV7-9
clone size: NA
CDR3 protein: ASSLEAGQIYGYT

J gene: TRBJ1-6
V gene: TRBV7-2
clone size: many
CDR3 protein: ASSLGRYNSPLH

J gene: TRBJ1-4
V gene: TRBV5-1
clone size: few
CDR3 protein: ASSPWGTDGQLF

J gene: TRBJ1-6
V gene: TRBV3-1
clone size: few
CDR3 protein: ASSSRSDGGSPLH

J gene: TRBJ2-5
V gene: TRBV11-2
clone size: NA
CDR3 protein: ASSSGQSPETQY

J gene: TRBJ2-3
V gene: TRBV30
clone size: NA
CDR3 protein: AWGSTDTQY

J gene: TRBJ2-7
V gene: TRBV20-1
clone size: NA
CDR3 protein: SASLSYAGDQGEQY

J gene: TRBJ2-7
V gene: TRBV7-9
clone size: few
CDR3 protein: ASSLVGGTEQY

J gene: TRBJ2-5
V gene: TRBV5-1
clone size: NA
CDR3 protein: ASEPGQGAETQY

J gene: TRBJ2-1
V gene: TRBV29-1
clone size: NA
CDR3 protein: SALSGSYSYNEQF

J gene: TRBJ1-1
V gene: TRBV20-1
clone size: NA
CDR3 protein: SARDRFGTEAF

J gene: TRBJ1-5
V gene: TRBV6-1
clone size: NA
CDR3 protein: ASSPRDRSNQPQH

J gene: TRBJ2-7
V gene: TRBV20-1
clone size: NA
CDR3 protein: SAHGLGLYEQY

J gene: TRBJ2-1
V gene: TRBV5-1
clone size: NA
CDR3 protein: ASSLRTSVKGNEQF

J gene: TRBJ2-1
V gene: TRBV24-1
clone size: NA
CDR3 protein: ATSDASRNEQF

J gene: TRBJ1-5
V gene: TRBV24-1
clone size: NA
CDR3 protein: ATSECPWTGGCQPQH

J gene: TRBJ2-1
V gene: TRBV7-2
clone size: few
CDR3 protein: ASSFPGLAGDNEQF

J gene: TRBJ2-3
V gene: TRBV11-2
clone size: few
CDR3 protein: ASSLSIGLAGSTDTQY

J gene: TRBJ2-2
V gene: TRBV11-1
clone size: NA
CDR3 protein: ASSNRDRENGTPGELF

J gene: TRBJ1-4
V gene: TRBV3-1
clone size: few
CDR3 protein: ASSQHTGASNEKLF

J gene: TRBJ2-1
V gene: TRBV5-1
clone size: few
CDR3 protein: ASSYLSEQF

J gene: TRBJ2-3
V gene: TRBV2
clone size: NA
CDR3 protein: ASTGTPGGTQY

J gene: TRBJ2-1
V gene: TRBV11-3
clone size: NA
CDR3 protein: ASSFQAGDYNEQF

J gene: TRBJ2-7
V gene: TRBV13
clone size: NA
CDR3 protein: ASSQTGLAGVEQY

J gene: TRBJ2-3
V gene: TRBV20-1
clone size: many
CDR3 protein: SARDIGGGWADTQY

J gene: TRBJ1-1
V gene: TRBV7-3
clone size: NA
CDR3 protein: ASSRSGGGTEAF

J gene: TRBJ2-1
V gene: TRBV7-2
clone size: few
CDR3 protein: ASSLHGERGNEQF

J gene: TRBJ2-5
V gene: TRBV20-1
clone size: NA
CDR3 protein: SASLSRQGETQY

J gene: TRBJ1-1
V gene: TRBV20-1
clone size: NA
CDR3 protein: SARDPGTPNTEAF

J gene: TRBJ1-3
V gene: TRBV5-1
clone size: NA
CDR3 protein: ASSPISVGFSGNTIY

J gene: TRBJ2-1
V gene: TRBV7-2
clone size: NA
CDR3 protein: ASTLTRAGEQF

J gene: TRBJ2-1
V gene: TRBV30
clone size: many
CDR3 protein: AWRSYNEQF

J gene: TRBJ1-1
V gene: TRBV19
clone size: NA
CDR3 protein: ASSSTVGTEAF

J gene: TRBJ2-4
V gene: TRBV7-9
clone size: NA
CDR3 protein: ASSLTQPAKNIQY